Each of the 13 T cell receptor beta chains below was sequenced from the same sample in a study of T cells after yellow fever vaccination (dated by TCRdb to between 2018 and 2021). Library preparation used 5' RACE. The sequencer listed for this sample is Illumina HiSeq 2500. TCRdb passed the public sequencing reads through fastp at Q25 and MiXCR, retaining productive beta sequences. Rows are combined by CDR3 protein, so each entry shows the most common genes and DNA. The sample table shows roughly 70,000 distinct CDR3 sequences, and 7.5% to 9% are seen once. Roughly two fifths of the sample lies in the top ten. Taken with the paper, the label for treatment or condition translates to: live attenuated yellow fever vaccine strain. The sequences come from CD8+ T cells sorted from PBMCs, collected on the day of the yellow fever booster vaccination. Receptors were obtained from a young man who received the YFV17D yellow fever vaccine.

Here the CDR3 reads CASSLEGIEKLFF. The CDR3 DNA reads TGTGCCAGCAGCTTAGAAGGAATTGAAAAACTGTTTTTT. The chain carries TRBV7-2 and TRBJ1-4, with D hard to call. The CDR3 has 13 amino acids. Trimming stripped 1 base from V and 7 bases from J, with 7 bases between. Germline CDR1 SGHTA, CDR2 FQGNSA.

The J gene is TRBJ2-3, the V gene TRBV6-5; 10 nucleotides match TRBD2. CDR3 size: 16 residues. The junction had 1 base not matched to a gene; V was cut back by 1 base and J by 0 bases. CDR1 and CDR2 from the germline V gene are MNHEY and SVGAGI. The CDR3 DNA reads as TGTGCCAGCAGTTACTTACTAGCGGGGAGCACAGATACGCAGTATTTT. Residues: CASSYLLAGSTDTQYF.

This clonotype was counted only a few times. The CDR3 loop reads CSVEATFVLGERATDTQYF. The CDR3, as DNA: TGCAGCGTTGAAGCAACTTTCGTCCTCGGGGAGAGGGCAACAGATACGCAGTATTTT. The gene calls are TRBV29-1 and TRBJ2-3, with D possibly matching TRBD2 (5 bases). This CDR3 has 19 residues. Looked up from germline, CDR1 is SQVTM and CDR2 is ANQGSEA. Between the trimmed V and J ends, which lost 1 base and 3 bases, there was a span of 26 bases.

This clonotype showed up just a few times. The V call is TRBV28, the J call TRBJ2-1; D not certain. The CDR3 runs to 13 residues. Germline V gives CDR1 MDHEN, CDR2 SYDVKM. Trimming took off 8 bases at V and 9 bases at J, with 17 bases between the two ends. Here the CDR3 DNA reads TGTGCCAGCGCTCCGATTTCGGGTGGTGAGCAGTTCTTC. Its translation is CASAPISGGEQFF.

In its sample, this clonotype was seen a few times. This chain links TRBV7-9 with TRBJ2-1; no definite D call. The CDR3 runs 14 residues. CDR1 is SEHNR and CDR2 is FQNEAQ in the germline V gene (reference sequence). Trimming removed 1 base from V and 0 bases from J, with 4 bases in between. The CDR3 spells CASSLVSSYNEQFF. The CDR3 region has the DNA TGTGCCAGCAGCTTAGTGAGCTCCTACAATGAGCAGTTCTTC.

There are a few counts of this clonotype. The chain employs TRBV2 and TRBJ2-7; D unclear. V lost 3 bases and J lost 5, with 11 bases in between. This CDR3 contains 13 residues. The germline gives CDR1 SNHLY, CDR2 FYNNEI. The CDR3 loop is CASSDLRWDEQYF. The CDR3 region has the DNA TGTGCCAGCAGTGACTTGAGGTGGGACGAGCAGTACTTC.

This clonotype was counted only a few times. CDR3 protein: CASNGGITDTQYF. DNA for the CDR3: TGTGCCAGCAACGGCGGGATTACAGATACGCAGTATTTT. V usage is TRBV7-2 and J usage is TRBJ2-3; perhaps TRBD2 as D (6 bases). Looked up from germline, CDR1 is SGHTA and CDR2 is FQGNSA. Trimming removed 7 bases at V and 3 bases at J, with 11 bases between. CDR3 length equals 13 residues.

CDR3 sequence reads: CASSFPVLAGGLNEQFF. The CDR3 DNA is TGTGCCAGCAGTTTCCCCGTACTAGCGGGAGGGCTGAATGAGCAGTTCTTC. The chain has TRBV12-3 or TRBV12-4 and TRBJ2-1; TRBD2 matches 13 bases. V lost 3 bases, J lost 7 bases, and 9 bases stayed unmatched. The CDR3 loop spans 17 amino acids.

This clonotype was seen many times. The chain employs TRBV7-8 and TRBJ2-1; 8 bases fit TRBD1. Losses at the gene ends were 3 bases for V and 3 bases for J; bases not matched to a gene: 7. The CDR3 is 16 residues long. The V gene's germline CDR1 is SGHVS and CDR2 FQNEAQ. In nucleotides, the CDR3 is TGTGCCAGCAGCTTTCCAGGACAGGGCGTCTACAATGAGCAGTTCTTC. As protein: CASSFPGQGVYNEQFF.

The chain carries TRBV27 and TRBJ2-5; no clear D. This CDR3 has 13 amino acids. Trimming stripped 0 bases from V and 5 bases from J, with 7 bases between. The V gene's germline CDR1 is MNHEY and CDR2 SMNVEV (reference sequence). In nucleotides, the CDR3 is TGTGCCAGCAGTTTATCGGTGTGGGAGACCCAGTACTTC. Residues: CASSLSVWETQYF.

This clonotype has ten or more counts. The V gene is TRBV30, the J gene TRBJ2-2; D remains unclear. Germline assignment: CDR1 GTSNPN and CDR2 SVGIG (reference sequence). V was shortened by 5 bases and J by 3 bases, with 7 bases between the two germline ends. The CDR3 has 12 amino acids. CDR3 nucleotides: TGTGCCTGGCTAGGCGACACCGGGGAGCTGTTTTTT. This translates into CAWLGDTGELFF.

This chain joins TRBV28 and TRBJ2-3, with 8 bases that match TRBD2. Germline CDR1 reads MDHEN; CDR2 reads SYDVKM. With 1 base clipped from V and 3 bases from J, the junction kept 6 bases outside the gene matches. The CDR3 sequence is 16 residues long. The CDR3 here is CASSLSQRELTDTQYF. The CDR3 DNA follows: TGTGCCAGCAGTTTATCCCAGCGGGAGTTGACAGATACGCAGTATTTT.

In its sample, this clonotype was seen many times. The rearrangement uses TRBV15 and TRBJ2-1; perhaps TRBD1 as D (5 bases). The CDR3 runs 17 residues. V gave up 0 bases and J gave up 7 bases, with 19 bases separating them. Germline V CDR1 and CDR2: LNHNV, YYDKDF (reference sequence). CDR3: CATSRDVGQGKVNEQFF. The CDR3, as DNA: TGTGCCACCAGCAGAGATGTAGGGCAGGGCAAGGTGAATGAGCAGTTCTTC.